The rows below give T cell receptor beta chains drawn from one sample of a study of blood T cell repertoires in COVID-19. The data were produced by immunoSEQ multiplex PCR, yet TCRdb's version contains in-frame clones alone and is incomplete. The table has about 440,000 clones, 87% seen once. Sample: PBMCs or T cells enriched from blood (not recorded which). The receptors originated from a woman aged 18-29 years with acute COVID-19. The CDR3 runs from the conserved cysteine through the conserved F or W. A D gene is named only where the DNA matches it firmly. Rows give clone size only sometimes, using once, few, many, or a class for an expanded clone.

v_gene	abundance	j_gene	d_gene	CDR3nt	CDR3aa
TRBV5-1	-	TRBJ1-2	TRBD1	TGCGCCAGCAGCTTGGGACAGGGGGAAGGCTACACCTTC	CASSLGQGEGYTF
TRBV5-1	-	TRBJ2-1	-	TGCGCCAGCAGTTCTACCCGCTCCCATTTGTTCTACAATGAGCAGTTCTTC	CASSSTRSHLFYNEQFF
TRBV30	-	TRBJ1-5	-	TGTGCCTGGAGTGGAACGGTACCCAATCAGCCCCAGCATTTT	CAWSGTVPNQPQHF
TRBV5-1	-	TRBJ2-3	-	TGCGCCAGCAGGAGCGGAACTAGCACAGATACGCAGTATTTT	CASRSGTSTDTQYF
TRBV19	-	TRBJ2-5	-	TGTGCCAGTAGTGCCGACTCCTCGGAGACCCAGTACTTC	CASSADSSETQYF
TRBV18	once	TRBJ1-1	-	TGTGCCAGCTCGGGCGGGGCGACTACTGAAGCTTTCTTT	CASSGGATTEAFF
TRBV2	-	TRBJ2-7	-	TGTGCCAGCAGTGACGACAGTAAATACGAGCAGTACTTC	CASSDDSKYEQYF
TRBV3-1/TRBV3-2	-	TRBJ1-4	-	TGTGCCAGCAGCCAAGACTCTGGGGCCAACGAAAAACTGTTTTTT	CASSQDSGANEKLFF
TRBV2	-	TRBJ1-1	-	TGTGCCAGCGGAGGTGAAGCTTTCTTT	CASGGEAFF
TRBV12-3/TRBV12-4	-	TRBJ2-7	-	TGTGCCAGCAGTGACAAGCTCTGGGAGCAGTACTTC	CASSDKLWEQYF
TRBV3-1/TRBV3-2	few	TRBJ1-2	TRBD1	TGTGCCAGCAGCCAAGGAGAGGGGGCCTATGGCTACACCTTC	CASSQGEGAYGYTF
TRBV28	-	TRBJ1-1	-	TGTGCCAGCAGTGGGCCGAACACTGAAGCTTTCTTT	CASSGPNTEAFF
TRBV28	-	TRBJ2-5	-	TGTGCCAGCAGGGCCCCTGAAGAGACCCAGTACTTC	CASRAPEETQYF
TRBV10-1	-	TRBJ1-4	-	TGCGCCATAGCAGGACAGCAAGATACGTGGCTCGTTTTT	CAIAGQQDTWLVF
TRBV7-9	-	TRBJ1-1	TRBD1	TGTGCCAGCAGCGCCGATACAGGGGGAACTACTGAAGCTTTCTTT	CASSADTGGTTEAFF
TRBV6-5	-	TRBJ1-1	TRBD1	TGTGCCAGCAGTTTAAGGACAGGGGCCACTGAAGCTTTCTTT	CASSLRTGATEAFF
TRBV19	-	TRBJ2-1	TRBD1	TGTGCCAGTATAGGACAGGGCTGGACGGATGAGCAGTTCTTC	CASIGQGWTDEQFF
TRBV29-1	-	TRBJ2-6	TRBD2	TGCAGCGCCGGACTAGCGGGGGTCGCTGGGGCCAACGTCCTGACTTTC	CSAGLAGVAGANVLTF
TRBV5-3	once	TRBJ1-4	TRBD1	TGTGCCAGAAGCTTGAGACAGGGTGGTGAAAAACTGTTTTTT	CARSLRQGGEKLFF
TRBV5-1	-	TRBJ2-5	-	TGCGCCAGCAGCTCCTCACGAGGGTCTCGGGAGACCCAGTACTTC	CASSSSRGSRETQYF
TRBV6-5	-	TRBJ1-5	-	TGTGCCAGCAGTTACTCTATTGGCAGGGGACAGCCCCAGCATTTT	CASSYSIGRGQPQHF
TRBV7-2	-	TRBJ2-5	-	TGTGCCAGCAGCTTAGGAGGGAGGGAGACCCAGTACTTC	CASSLGGRETQYF
TRBV20-1	-	TRBJ2-1	-	TGCGTCCTCTCGCGGGGCAATGAGCAGTTCTTC	CVLSRGNEQFF
TRBV29-1	-	TRBJ1-1	-	TGCAGCGCCGGGGTCGAGAACACTGAAGCTTTCTTT	CSAGVENTEAFF
TRBV5-1	-	TRBJ2-3	-	TGCGCCAGCAGCTTGGCCAGTGAGACTAGGGGCACAGATACGCAGTATTTT	CASSLASETRGTDTQYF